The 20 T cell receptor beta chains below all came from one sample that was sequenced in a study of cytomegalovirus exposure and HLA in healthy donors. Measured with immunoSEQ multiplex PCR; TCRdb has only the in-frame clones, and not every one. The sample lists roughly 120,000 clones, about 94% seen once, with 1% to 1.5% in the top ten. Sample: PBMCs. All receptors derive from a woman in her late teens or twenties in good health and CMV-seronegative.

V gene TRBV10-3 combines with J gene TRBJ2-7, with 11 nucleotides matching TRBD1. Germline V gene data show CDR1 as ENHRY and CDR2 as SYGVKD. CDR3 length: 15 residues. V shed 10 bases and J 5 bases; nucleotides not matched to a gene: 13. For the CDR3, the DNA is TGTGCCACCTCGGGGTGGGACAGGGGGATTGACGAGCAGTACTTC. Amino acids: CATSGWDRGIDEQYF.

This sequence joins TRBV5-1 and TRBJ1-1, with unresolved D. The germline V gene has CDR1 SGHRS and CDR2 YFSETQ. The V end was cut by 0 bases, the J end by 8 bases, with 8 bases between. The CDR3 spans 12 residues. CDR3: CASSLDTEEAFF. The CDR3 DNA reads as TGCGCCAGCAGCTTGGATACGGAGGAAGCTTTCTTT.

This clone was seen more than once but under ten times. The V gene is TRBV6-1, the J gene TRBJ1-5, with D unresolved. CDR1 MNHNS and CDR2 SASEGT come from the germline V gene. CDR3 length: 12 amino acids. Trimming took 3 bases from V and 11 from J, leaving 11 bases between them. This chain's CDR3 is CASSDREVAQHF. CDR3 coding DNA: TGTGCCAGCAGTGATCGGGAGGTAGCCCAGCATTTT.

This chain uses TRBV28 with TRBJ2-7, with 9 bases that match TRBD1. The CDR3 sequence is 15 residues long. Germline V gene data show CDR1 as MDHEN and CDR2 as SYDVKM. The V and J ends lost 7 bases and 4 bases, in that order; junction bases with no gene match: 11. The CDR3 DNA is TGTGCCAGCACTACAGGGGGCAGATCCCCTTACGAGCAGTACTTC. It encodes CASTTGGRSPYEQYF.

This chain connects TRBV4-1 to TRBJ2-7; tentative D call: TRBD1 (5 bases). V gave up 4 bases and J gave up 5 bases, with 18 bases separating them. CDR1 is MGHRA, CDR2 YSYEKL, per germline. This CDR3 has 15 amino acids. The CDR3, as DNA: TGCGCCAGCAGCCTCGCACCCCGACAGTCCCACGAGCAGTACTTC. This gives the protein CASSLAPRQSHEQYF.

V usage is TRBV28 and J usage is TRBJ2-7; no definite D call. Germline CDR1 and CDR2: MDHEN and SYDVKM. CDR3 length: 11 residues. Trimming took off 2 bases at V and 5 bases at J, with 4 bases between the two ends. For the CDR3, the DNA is TGTGCCAGCAGTTTAGGGCACGAGCAGTACTTC. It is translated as CASSLGHEQYF.

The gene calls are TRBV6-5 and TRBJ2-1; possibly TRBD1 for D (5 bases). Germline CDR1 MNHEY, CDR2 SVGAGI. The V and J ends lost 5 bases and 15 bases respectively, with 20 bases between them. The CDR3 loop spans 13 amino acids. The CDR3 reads CASSPTPSGYRFF. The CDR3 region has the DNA TGTGCCAGCAGTCCGACCCCATCAGGGTATCGGTTCTTC.

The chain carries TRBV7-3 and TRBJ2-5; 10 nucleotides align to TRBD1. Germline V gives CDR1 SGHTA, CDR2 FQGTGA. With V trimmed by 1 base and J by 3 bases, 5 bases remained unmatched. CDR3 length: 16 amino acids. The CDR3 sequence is CASSLKAGTGEETQYF. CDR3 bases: TGTGCCAGCAGCTTAAAGGCAGGGACAGGGGAAGAGACCCAGTACTTC. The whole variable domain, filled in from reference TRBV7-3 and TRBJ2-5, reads GAGVSQTPSNKVTEKGKYVELRCDPISGHTALYWYRQSLGQGPEFLIYFQGTGAADDSGLPNDRFFAVRPEGSVSTLKIQRTERGDSAVYLCASSLKAGTGEETQYFGPGTRLLVL.

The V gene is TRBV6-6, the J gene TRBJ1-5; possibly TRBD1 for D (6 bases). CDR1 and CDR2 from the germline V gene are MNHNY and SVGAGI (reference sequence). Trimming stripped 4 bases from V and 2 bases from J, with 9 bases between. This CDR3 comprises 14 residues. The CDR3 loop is CASSWPGGNQPQHF. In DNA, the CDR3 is TGTGCCAGCAGTTGGCCAGGGGGCAATCAGCCCCAGCATTTT.

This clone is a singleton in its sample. This CDR3 is CASSEVAGAQETQYF. The CDR3 region has the DNA TGTGCCAGCAGTGAAGTAGCGGGAGCCCAAGAGACCCAGTACTTC. The chain uses TRBV6-1 and TRBJ2-5; 9 nucleotides line up with TRBD2. This CDR3 comprises 15 residues. The V segment lost 1 base and the J segment 1 base; nucleotides outside the gene matches: 1. The germline V gene encodes CDR1 MNHNS and CDR2 SASEGT.

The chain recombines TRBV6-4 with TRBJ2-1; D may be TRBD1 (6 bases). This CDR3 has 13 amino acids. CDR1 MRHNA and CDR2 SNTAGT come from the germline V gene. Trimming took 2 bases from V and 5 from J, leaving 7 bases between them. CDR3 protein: CASSDRDNNEQFF. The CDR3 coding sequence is TGTGCCAGCAGTGACCGGGACAACAATGAGCAGTTCTTC.

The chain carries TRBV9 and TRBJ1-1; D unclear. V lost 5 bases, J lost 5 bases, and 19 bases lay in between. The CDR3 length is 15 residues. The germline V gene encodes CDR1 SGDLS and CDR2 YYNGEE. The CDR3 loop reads CASREVPASGTEAFF. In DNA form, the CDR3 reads TGTGCCAGCAGGGAAGTCCCAGCCTCGGGGACTGAAGCTTTCTTT.

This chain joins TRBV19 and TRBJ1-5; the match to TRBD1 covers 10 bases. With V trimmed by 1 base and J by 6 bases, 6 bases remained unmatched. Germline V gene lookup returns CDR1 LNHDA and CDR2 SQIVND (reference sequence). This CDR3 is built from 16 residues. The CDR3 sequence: CASSIGGTGDVQPQHF. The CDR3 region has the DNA TGTGCCAGTAGTATAGGGGGGACAGGGGATGTTCAGCCCCAGCATTTT.

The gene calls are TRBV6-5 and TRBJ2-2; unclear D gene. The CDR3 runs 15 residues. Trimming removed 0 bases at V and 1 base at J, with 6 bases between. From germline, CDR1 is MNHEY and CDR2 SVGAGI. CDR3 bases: TGTGCCAGCAGTTACTCTCCCCGGAACACCGGGGAGCTGTTTTTT. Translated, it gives CASSYSPRNTGELFF.

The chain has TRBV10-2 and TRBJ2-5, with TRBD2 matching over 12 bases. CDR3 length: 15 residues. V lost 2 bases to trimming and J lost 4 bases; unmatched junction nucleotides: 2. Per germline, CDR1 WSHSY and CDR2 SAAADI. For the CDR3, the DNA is TGCGCCAGCAGTGAGCCGGGACTAGCGGGAGAGACCCAGTACTTC. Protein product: CASSEPGLAGETQYF.

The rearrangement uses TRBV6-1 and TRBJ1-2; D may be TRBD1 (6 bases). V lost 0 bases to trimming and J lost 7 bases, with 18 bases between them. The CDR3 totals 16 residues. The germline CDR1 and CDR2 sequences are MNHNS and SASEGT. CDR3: CASSEAGRQGTPGYTF. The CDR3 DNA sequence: TGTGCCAGCAGTGAAGCGGGAAGGCAGGGGACCCCTGGCTACACCTTC.

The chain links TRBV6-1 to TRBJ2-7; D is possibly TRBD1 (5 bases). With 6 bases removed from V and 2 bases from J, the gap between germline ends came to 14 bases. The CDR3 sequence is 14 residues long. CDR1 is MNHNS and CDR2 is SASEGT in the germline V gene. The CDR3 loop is CASSPGQFPYEQYF. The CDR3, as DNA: TGTGCCAGCAGCCCAGGGCAGTTCCCCTACGAGCAGTACTTC.

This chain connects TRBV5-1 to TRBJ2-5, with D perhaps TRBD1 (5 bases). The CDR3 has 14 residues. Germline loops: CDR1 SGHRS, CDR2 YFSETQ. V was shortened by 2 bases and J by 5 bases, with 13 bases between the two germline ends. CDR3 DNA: TGCGCCAGCAGCTTCGACAGTGAGTTGGAGACCCAGTACTTC. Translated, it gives CASSFDSELETQYF.

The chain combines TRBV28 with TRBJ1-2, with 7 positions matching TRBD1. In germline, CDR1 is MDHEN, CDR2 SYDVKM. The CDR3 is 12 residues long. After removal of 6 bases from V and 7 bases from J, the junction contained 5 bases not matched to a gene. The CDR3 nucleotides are TGTGCCAGCAGCCATGACAGGGTTGGCTACACCTTC. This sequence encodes CASSHDRVGYTF.

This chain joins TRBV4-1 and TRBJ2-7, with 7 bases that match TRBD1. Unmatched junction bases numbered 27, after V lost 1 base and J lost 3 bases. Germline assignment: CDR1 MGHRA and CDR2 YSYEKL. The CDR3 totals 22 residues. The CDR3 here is CASSQGIVLGQSYRRGCYEQYF. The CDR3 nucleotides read TGCGCCAGCAGCCAAGGAATTGTACTGGGACAGAGTTACCGAAGGGGGTGCTACGAGCAGTACTTC.